The clone carrying this TCR beta chain was recorded a few times. The antigen is unknown. Via MiXCR, TCRdb re-called the 5' RACE reads, giving one row per CDR3 protein. The sample contains 510,000 or so distinct CDR3 sequences, about 19% of which appear only once. The source of the sample is a study of T cells after yellow fever vaccination. General study results and limits: FACS-sorted repertoires could contain abundant clonotypes contaminating from the bulk population. The secondary response peaked faster, at day 5 versus 15, but was weaker. A minor fraction of clonotypes spanned both CD4 and CD8 compartments. The booster response re-showed most primary clones: approximately 95% CD4, 88% CD8.

This CDR3 contains 12 residues. Per germline, CDR1 SQVTM and CDR2 ANQGSEA. Trimming took 5 bases from V and 0 from J, leaving 8 bases between them. The receptor comes from a man under 40 who received the YFV17D yellow fever vaccine. The gene calls are TRBV29-1 and TRBJ2-7; unclear D gene. The material sequenced was PBMCs, taken 15 days after the yellow fever booster vaccination. The CDR3 sequence: CSVSGRSYEQYF. DNA of the CDR3: TGCAGCGTTTCCGGGCGCTCCTACGAGCAGTACTTC.